Included here is one T cell receptor beta chain sequence, with context. CD45RO-negative, CCR7-positively selected cells formed the naive CD8 fraction, excluding terminally differentiated effector memory CD45RA+ cells. Data came from immunoSEQ multiplex PCR; TCRdb stores just in-frame clones and leaves some out. This sample carries roughly 2,000,000 clones, about 94% of them seen once, and the ten largest clones take 1.5% to 2%. This record comes from a study of shared clonotypes between healthy human individuals. Germline V gene data show CDR1 as MNHEY and CDR2 as SMNVEV (reference sequence). The CDR3 is 14 amino acids. V lost 5 bases and J 7 bases, leaving 15 bases between the germline ends.

J is TRBJ2-1 and V is TRBV27, with D perhaps assigned TRBD1 or TRBD2 (6 bases each). Sequencing was performed on naive CD8+ T cells from PBMCs. This TCR came from a man aged 18 to 29 in good health. Some clones in this sample may be carry-over from other donors' samples. The CDR3 nucleotides read TGTGCCAGCAGTAACCTCCGAGGGGGGAATGAGCAGTTCTTC. It is translated as CASSNLRGGNEQFF.